This TCR beta chain was obtained from a study of T cell repertoires in cytomegalovirus infection. Study information: CMV infection together with matching HLA type was indicated by public TCR beta signatures.

Each CDR3 protein gets one entry after TCRdb re-called the reads with MiXCR. The data show approximately 490,000 distinct CDR3 sequences, over 9% seen once. This clonotype appeared many times. Antigen: not known. Looked up from germline, CDR1 is SGHTA and CDR2 is FQGNSA. The CDR3 extends over 17 amino acids. V shed 6 bases and J shed 0 bases, with 20 bases lying between them. Findings and caveats of the study: HLA-C-restricted CMV-specific TCR beta clonotypes prevailed in the ex vivo response. Cumulative frequency (of public TCR beta family members) identified carriers of CMV plus the relevant HLA.

This clonotype was obtained from a human donor in good health (CMV status not recorded). Some clones in this sample may be carry-over from other donors' samples. This sequence joins TRBV7-2 and TRBJ1-2; D perhaps matches TRBD1 (5 bases). The sequencing input was PBMCs. CDR3 bases: TGTGCCAGCAGGGGGGTATCGTGGGTCGCACCTAACTATGGCTACACCTTC. Protein product: CASRGVSWVAPNYGYTF.